This T cell receptor beta chain appears in the sequencing data of a study of cytomegalovirus exposure and HLA in healthy donors. It was with 60 Vbeta and 13 Jbeta primers that the PCR ran. Profiled with immunoSEQ multiplex PCR; TCRdb holds only in-frame clones, not every one. The sample includes about 92,000 clones, roughly 80% of them seen just once. This receptor was identified in a man aged 45-65 years in good health and CMV-seropositive. Sequences were obtained from PBMCs.

CDR3 sequence (DNA): TGTGCCAGCTCGGAGGGTAGCTCTGGGGCCAACGTCCTGACTTTC. This codes for CASSEGSSGANVLTF. The chain links TRBV18 to TRBJ2-6; D is possibly TRBD2 (6 bases). V lost 6 bases and J lost 0, with 9 bases in between. The CDR3 spans 15 residues. Germline assignment: CDR1 KGHSH and CDR2 LQKENI. The variable domain in full, with the rest retrieved from reference TRBV18 and TRBJ2-6, is NAGVMQNPRHLVRRRGQEARLRCSPMKGHSHVYWYRQLPEEGLKFMVYLQKENIIDESGMPKERFSAEFPKEGPSILRIQQVVRGDSAAYFCASSEGSSGANVLTFGAGSRLTVL.